This T cell receptor (beta chain) was profiled in a study of cytomegalovirus exposure and HLA in healthy donors. Use of 60 Vbeta and 13 Jbeta primers characterized the PCR. Clones were sequenced by immunoSEQ multiplex PCR, and TCRdb holds only the in-frame ones, with some missing. The sample has some 180,000 clones; 77% are singletons. Germline assignment: CDR1 GTSNPN and CDR2 SVGIG (reference sequence). The CDR3 covers 15 residues. The V end was cut by 2 bases, the J end by 0 bases, with 11 bases between. Sample: PBMCs. The J gene is TRBJ1-3, the V gene TRBV30; D gene uncertain. This TCR came from a woman aged 55-70 years in good health and CMV-seropositive. This CDR3 reads CAWSHRRSSGNTIYF. In nucleotides, the CDR3 is TGTGCCTGGAGTCATAGACGGAGCTCTGGAAACACCATATATTTT.